What follows are 26 T cell receptor beta chains derived from one specimen sequenced in a study of CD8+ T cells in alopecia areata. Treatment denoted: oral pan-JAK inhibitor, 5-10 mg twice daily. RNA extraction was followed by reverse transcription into cDNA, which acted as the sequencing template. Profiling relied on immunoSEQ multiplex PCR, and the TCRdb table lists in-frame clones only, not all of them. Of around 150,000 clones listed, roughly 82% are singletons. The sample consisted of CD8+ T cells sorted from blood, taken at week 4, from a patient treated with tofacitinib. These receptors all stem from a human donor with alopecia areata.

This chain connects TRBV11-2 to TRBJ2-3, with 12 bases aligning to TRBD2. The trim removed 5 bases at V and 2 bases at J, leaving 8 bases unmatched. The CDR3 is 17 residues long. Per germline, CDR1 SGHAT and CDR2 FQNNGV. Here the CDR3 reads CASSGTSGGSYTDTQYF. In nucleotides, the CDR3 is TGTGCCAGCAGCGGCACTAGCGGGGGGTCTTACACAGATACGCAGTATTTT.

The rearrangement joins TRBV6-1 to TRBJ1-1; D is possibly TRBD1 (5 bases). The V and J ends lost 2 bases and 3 bases respectively, with 10 bases between them. Looked up from germline, CDR1 is MNHNS and CDR2 is SASEGT. The CDR3 is made up of 14 amino acids. This CDR3 is CASSEMDTYTEAFF. The CDR3 nucleotides are TGTGCCAGCAGTGAAATGGACACCTACACTGAAGCTTTCTTT.

The chain employs TRBV29-1 and TRBJ2-4, with D perhaps matching TRBD2 (6 bases). This CDR3 is 12 amino acids long. Germline V gene lookup returns CDR1 SQVTM and CDR2 ANQGSEA. Trimming removed 2 bases at V and 9 bases at J, with 11 bases between. This CDR3 is CSVERDGGIQYF. The CDR3 DNA reads TGCAGCGTTGAAAGGGACGGGGGCATTCAGTACTTC.

The chain uses TRBV4-3 and TRBJ2-7, with D maybe TRBD1 (6 bases). Trimming took 4 bases from V and 7 from J, leaving 17 bases between them. The CDR3 runs 14 residues. Looked up from germline, CDR1 is LGHNA and CDR2 is YSLEER. The DNA for the CDR3 is TGCGCCAGCAGCCGGGATATGAATCAGGGGGAGCAGTACTTC. Protein sequence: CASSRDMNQGEQYF.

This clone is classed as large (0.1 to 1%). The chain combines TRBV7-9 with TRBJ1-2, with 7 positions matching TRBD1. With V trimmed by 2 bases and J by 4 bases, 10 bases remained unmatched. The CDR3 covers 16 residues. Germline CDR1 and CDR2: SEHNR and FQNEAQ (reference sequence). The DNA for the CDR3 is TGTGCCAGCAGCTTAACAGGGGAAACGGCGGGCTATGGCTACACCTTC. Amino acids: CASSLTGETAGYGYTF.

V usage is TRBV6-1 and J usage is TRBJ2-3, with unresolved D. The CDR3 runs to 11 residues. The V gene lost 11 bases and the J gene lost 4 bases, with 10 bases spanning the gap. Germline values: CDR1 MNHNS, CDR2 SASEGT. The CDR3, as DNA: TGTGCCTCACGGGCACCAGATACGCAGTATTTT. Its translation: CASRAPDTQYF.

This chain uses TRBV6-5 with TRBJ2-5, with D perhaps assigned TRBD1 or TRBD2 (6 bases each). CDR3 size: 15 residues. Germline lookup yields CDR1 MNHEY and CDR2 SVGAGI. Trimming removed 3 bases from V and 1 base from J, with 12 bases in between. The CDR3, as DNA: TGTGCCAGCAGTTATTGGGGGGCCAGCCAAGAGACCCAGTACTTC. Protein: CASSYWGASQETQYF.

The gene calls are TRBV11-2 and TRBJ1-1, with 7 nucleotides matching TRBD1. The CDR3 length is 12 residues. V dropped 1 base and J dropped 11; count of bases not matched to a gene: 4. Germline CDR1 reads SGHAT; CDR2 reads FQNNGV. The CDR3 region is CASSLADRVAFF. The CDR3 region has the DNA TGTGCCAGCAGCTTAGCCGACAGGGTGGCTTTCTTT. Using reference TRBV11-2 and TRBJ1-1 for the parts outside the CDR3, the full variable domain is EAGVAQSPRYKIIEKRQSVAFWCNPISGHATLYWYQQILGQGPKLLIQFQNNGVVDDSQLPKDRFSAERLKGVDSTLKIQPAKLEDSAVYLCASSLADRVAFFGQGTRLTVV.

This clone was counted only a few times. This chain joins TRBV6-5 and TRBJ2-2; TRBD1 might be the D (5 bases). This CDR3 region has 13 residues. The germline gives CDR1 MNHEY, CDR2 SVGAGI. The V end was cut by 6 bases, the J end by 6 bases, with 11 bases between. The CDR3 region is CASRPTGAGELFF. CDR3 sequence (DNA): TGTGCCAGCAGACCCACAGGAGCCGGGGAGCTGTTTTTT.

The CDR3 loop reads CASSPGLGFYEQYF. In nucleotides, the CDR3 is TGTGCCAGCAGCCCCGGACTAGGGTTCTACGAGCAGTACTTC. The genes are TRBV9 and TRBJ2-7; 7 bases match TRBD2. Trimming at V came to 4 bases and at J to 3 bases, leaving 7 bases not matched to a gene. The CDR3 runs to 14 residues. CDR1 is SGDLS and CDR2 is YYNGEE in the germline V gene.

This chain joins TRBV7-2 and TRBJ2-7, with 7 bases fitting TRBD1. The CDR3 has 14 residues. V shed 4 bases, J shed 2 bases, and the junction held 5 bases outside the gene matches. CDR1 and CDR2 (germline): SGHTA, FQGNSA. The CDR3 reads CASSSRDRAYEQYF. The CDR3 DNA follows: TGTGCCAGCAGCTCCAGGGACAGAGCCTACGAGCAGTACTTC.

J is TRBJ1-1 and V is TRBV6-5; D unresolved. CDR1 and CDR2 from the germline V gene are MNHEY and SVGAGI. V was cut by 6 bases and J by 3 bases, with 14 bases left in between. The CDR3 is 14 amino acids. In DNA, the CDR3 is TGTGCCAGCAGAAAAGGGAGCGACGACACTGAAGCTTTCTTT. It specifies CASRKGSDDTEAFF.

The chain has TRBV13 and TRBJ1-6, with TRBD1 identical over 7 bases. The length of the CDR3 is 15 residues. The junction had 5 bases not matched to a gene; V was cut back by 5 bases and J by 4 bases. From germline, CDR1 is PRHDT and CDR2 FYEKMQ (reference sequence). CDR3 sequence reads: CASSPTGDYNSPLHF. The CDR3 region has the DNA TGTGCCAGCAGCCCCACAGGGGATTATAATTCACCCCTCCACTTT.

This rearrangement joins TRBV7-8 to TRBJ1-6; no clear D. Between the trimmed V and J ends, which lost 1 base and 5 bases, there was a span of 15 bases. This CDR3 has 17 residues. CDR1 and CDR2 from the germline V gene are SGHVS and FQNEAQ. CDR3 residues: CASSLDLAGFDNSPLHF. DNA of the CDR3: TGTGCCAGCAGCTTAGATTTAGCAGGATTCGATAATTCACCCCTCCACTTT. The entire variable domain, with the rest obtained from reference TRBV7-8 and TRBJ1-6, is as follows: GAGVSQSPRYKVAKRGQDVALRCDPISGHVSLFWYQQALGQGPEFLTYFQNEAQLDKSGLPSDRFFAERPEGSVSTLKIQRTQQEDSAVYLCASSLDLAGFDNSPLHFGNGTRLTVT.

This clone has just one count. The CDR3 region has the DNA TGCGCCAGCAGCCGCATAGGGCAGGGGGCGGCCTACGAGCAGTACTTC. The encoded protein is CASSRIGQGAAYEQYF. This chain connects TRBV4-1 to TRBJ2-7; 8 bases agree with TRBD1. The ends lost 4 bases at V and 2 bases at J; junction bases unmatched: 10. The CDR3 has 16 residues. Per germline, CDR1 MGHRA and CDR2 YSYEKL.

The chain recombines TRBV7-9 with TRBJ2-7; D not resolved. The CDR3 consists of 14 residues. Trimming cost V 4 bases and J 3 bases, with 13 bases left between them. The germline V gene has CDR1 SEHNR and CDR2 FQNEAQ (reference sequence). CDR3 residues: CASSSITRSYEQYF. The CDR3 nucleotides are TGTGCCAGCAGCTCTATTACAAGGAGCTACGAGCAGTACTTC.

The chain uses TRBV11-2 and TRBJ2-2; 8 bases are a match to TRBD1. The germline V gene encodes CDR1 SGHAT and CDR2 FQNNGV. CDR3 length equals 14 residues. V trimming: 5 bases; J trimming: 6 bases; junction bases outside the gene matches: 5. The CDR3 protein is CASSRQGFSGELFF. For the CDR3, the DNA is TGTGCCAGCAGCCGACAGGGGTTCTCCGGGGAGCTGTTTTTT.

The V gene is TRBV15, the J gene TRBJ2-5; D unresolved. The J call may be faulty, since TRBJ2-7 better matches the DNA end. The CDR3 runs to 11 residues. CDR1 is LNHNV, CDR2 YYDKDF, per germline (reference sequence). CDR3 region: CATSSGYEQYF. In nucleotides, the CDR3 is TGTGCCACCAGCAGTGGATACGAGCAGTACTTC.

The CDR3 is CASTPEIGVLHEQFF. The CDR3 bases are TGTGCCAGCACCCCCGAGATTGGTGTGCTCCATGAGCAGTTCTTC. This chain connects TRBV27 to TRBJ2-1; D is unresolved. V was cut by 7 bases and J by 8 bases, with 21 bases left in between. The CDR3 sequence is 15 residues long. CDR1 is MNHEY, CDR2 SMNVEV, per germline (reference sequence).

V gene TRBV4-1 combines with J gene TRBJ2-2; a weak D match, TRBD2 (5 bases). The V gene lost 3 bases and the J gene lost 0 bases, with 8 bases spanning the gap. This CDR3 has 15 residues. Germline V lookup: CDR1 MGHRA, CDR2 YSYEKL. The CDR3 spells CASSHLEANTGELFF. The CDR3, as DNA: TGCGCCAGCAGCCATCTGGAGGCGAACACCGGGGAGCTGTTTTTT.

This chain uses TRBV14 with TRBJ1-2; D is uncertain. Per the germline V gene, CDR1 is SGHDN and CDR2 is FVKESK. With 4 bases removed from V and 4 bases from J, the gap between germline ends came to 22 bases. This CDR3 is built from 17 residues. The CDR3 protein is CASSPRGVFSQPYGYTF. In DNA, the CDR3 is TGTGCCAGCAGCCCACGGGGAGTATTTAGCCAACCCTATGGCTACACCTTC.

The rearrangement joins TRBV27 to TRBJ2-7, with D possibly being TRBD2 (5 bases). CDR1 is MNHEY, CDR2 SMNVEV, per germline (reference sequence). V lost 8 bases to trimming and J lost 0 bases, with 14 bases between them. The CDR3 loop spans 14 amino acids. The CDR3 sequence is CASGWTDSSYEQYF. CDR3 DNA: TGTGCCAGCGGTTGGACGGACTCCTCCTACGAGCAGTACTTC.

This chain connects TRBV27 to TRBJ1-2, with D perhaps TRBD1 (6 bases). The CDR3 has 14 amino acids. V lost 6 bases, J lost 5 bases, and 16 bases lay in between. CDR1 and CDR2 (germline): MNHEY, SMNVEV (reference sequence). The CDR3 is CASSKPGARYGYTF. CDR3 coding DNA: TGTGCCAGCAGCAAACCAGGGGCGCGGTATGGCTACACCTTC.

J is TRBJ2-3 and V is TRBV7-9; D unresolved. The V gene lost 5 bases and the J gene lost 14 bases, with 29 bases spanning the gap. This CDR3 comprises 16 residues. Germline loops: CDR1 SEHNR, CDR2 FQNEAQ (reference sequence). In DNA form, the CDR3 reads TGTGCCAGCAGCCCGGCTCTCGTTGATGTGGGCCACGACCCGTATTTT. Protein sequence: CASSPALVDVGHDPYF. Full variable domain (outside the CDR3, taken from reference TRBV7-9 and TRBJ2-3): DTGVSQNPRHKITKRGQNVTFRCDPISEHNRLYWYRQTLGQGPEFLTYFQNEAQLEKSRLLSDRFSAERPKGSFSTLEIQRTEQGDSAMYLCASSPALVDVGHDPYFGPGTRLTVL.

In its sample, this clone was seen a few times. The V call is TRBV29-1, the J call TRBJ1-4, with TRBD1 as a possible D gene (6 bases). This CDR3 is built from 14 residues. Germline CDR1 is SQVTM and CDR2 is ANQGSEA. V was clipped by 6 bases and J by 2 bases, with 13 bases between them. Here the CDR3 DNA reads TGCAGCGTGGGGGCTTCAGGGACTAATGAAAAACTGTTTTTT. Translation gives CSVGASGTNEKLFF.

The chain is built from TRBV7-8 and TRBJ2-7; 7 positions agree with TRBD1. V lost 1 base to trimming and J lost 3 bases; unmatched junction nucleotides: 15. CDR3 size: 18 residues. Germline CDR1 is SGHVS and CDR2 is FQNEAQ. CDR3 in amino acids: CASSLGVARGGFYYEQYF. The CDR3 nucleotides read TGTGCCAGCAGCTTAGGAGTTGCCCGAGGGGGCTTCTACTACGAGCAGTACTTC.